The present T cell receptor beta chain was sequenced within a study of shared clonotypes between healthy human individuals. Sorted-subset replicate PCRs used 200 ng DNA, approximately 33,000 T cell genomes. Data came from immunoSEQ multiplex PCR; TCRdb stores just in-frame clones and leaves some out. The sample carries millions of clones, 85% to 95% recorded once. The study, taken as a whole, reports: The four-donor shared clonotypes exceeded non-shared clonotypes in generation probability, with non-shared ones scoring lower. The naive CD4 repertoires of four donors were compared, and roughly 5.1% of clonotypes were shared.

On this clone: Its specificity is unknown.

The CDR3 is 14 residues long. Germline-derived CDR1 and CDR2 are MNHEY and SVGAGI. Trimming removed 7 bases from V and 6 bases from J; junction bases left unmatched: 10. Sequenced: naive CD4+ T cells sorted from blood. Subset defined: CD45RA+ positively selected. This chain links TRBV6-5 with TRBJ1-1, with 8 bases lining up with TRBD1. The sequence derives from a young man in good health. The CDR3 nucleotides are TGTGCCAGCACCCGACAGGGGCGAGGGGCTGAAGCTTTCTTT. Translating gives CASTRQGRGAEAFF.